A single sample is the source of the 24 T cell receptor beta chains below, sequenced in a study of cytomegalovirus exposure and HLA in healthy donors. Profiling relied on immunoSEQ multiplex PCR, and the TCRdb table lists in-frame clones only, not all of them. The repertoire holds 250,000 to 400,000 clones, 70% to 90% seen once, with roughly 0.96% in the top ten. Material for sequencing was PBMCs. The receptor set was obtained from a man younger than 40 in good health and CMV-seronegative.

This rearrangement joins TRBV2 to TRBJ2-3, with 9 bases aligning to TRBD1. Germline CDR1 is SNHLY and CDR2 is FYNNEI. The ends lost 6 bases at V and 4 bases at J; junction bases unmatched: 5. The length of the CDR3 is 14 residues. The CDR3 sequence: CASSRDRVADTQYF. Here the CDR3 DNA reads TGTGCCAGCAGCCGGGACAGGGTCGCAGATACGCAGTATTTT.

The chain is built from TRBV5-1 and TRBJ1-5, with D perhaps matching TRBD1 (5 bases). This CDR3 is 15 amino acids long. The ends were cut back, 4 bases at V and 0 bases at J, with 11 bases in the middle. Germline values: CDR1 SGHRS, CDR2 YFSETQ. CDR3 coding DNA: TGCGCCAGCAGCCCCACCGGGGGTAGCAATCAGCCCCAGCATTTT. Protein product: CASSPTGGSNQPQHF.

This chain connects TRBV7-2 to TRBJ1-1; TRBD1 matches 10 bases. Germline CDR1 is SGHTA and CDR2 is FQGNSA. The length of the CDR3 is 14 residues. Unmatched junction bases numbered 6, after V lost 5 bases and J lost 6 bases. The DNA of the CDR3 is TGTGCCAGCAGCGGCCGGGACAGGGGTTCTGAAGCTTTCTTT. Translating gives CASSGRDRGSEAFF.

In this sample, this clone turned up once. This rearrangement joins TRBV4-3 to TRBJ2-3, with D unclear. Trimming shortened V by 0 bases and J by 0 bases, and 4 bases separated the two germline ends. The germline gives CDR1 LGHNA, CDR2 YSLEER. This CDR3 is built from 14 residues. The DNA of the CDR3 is TGCGCCAGCAGCCAAGATGTAAGCACAGATACGCAGTATTTT. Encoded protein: CASSQDVSTDTQYF.

The CDR3 loop is CASSPTGGLSEQYF. The DNA of the CDR3 is TGTGCCAGCAGCCCGACAGGGGGCTTAAGCGAGCAGTACTTC. The chain is built from TRBV6-6 and TRBJ2-7, with 10 bases matching TRBD1. CDR1 is MNHNY and CDR2 is SVGAGI in the germline V gene (reference sequence). The CDR3 covers 14 residues. V dropped 6 bases and J dropped 6; count of bases not matched to a gene: 8.

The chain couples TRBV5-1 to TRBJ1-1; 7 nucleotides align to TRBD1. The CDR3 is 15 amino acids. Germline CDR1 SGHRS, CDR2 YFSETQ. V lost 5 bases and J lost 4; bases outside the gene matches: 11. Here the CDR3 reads CASSPTGLGTTEAFF. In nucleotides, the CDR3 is TGCGCCAGCAGTCCGACAGGGCTGGGGACCACTGAAGCTTTCTTT. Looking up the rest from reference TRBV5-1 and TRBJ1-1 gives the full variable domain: KAGVTQTPRYLIKTRGQQVTLSCSPISGHRSVSWYQQTPGQGLQFLFEYFSETQRNKGNFPGRFSGRQFSNSRSEMNVSTLELGDSALYLCASSPTGLGTTEAFFGQGTRLTVV.

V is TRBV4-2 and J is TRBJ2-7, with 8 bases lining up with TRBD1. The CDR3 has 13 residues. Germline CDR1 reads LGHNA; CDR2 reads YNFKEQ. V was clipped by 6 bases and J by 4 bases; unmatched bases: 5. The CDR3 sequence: CASRGQGIYEQYF. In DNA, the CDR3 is TGTGCCAGCAGAGGACAGGGAATTTACGAGCAGTACTTC.

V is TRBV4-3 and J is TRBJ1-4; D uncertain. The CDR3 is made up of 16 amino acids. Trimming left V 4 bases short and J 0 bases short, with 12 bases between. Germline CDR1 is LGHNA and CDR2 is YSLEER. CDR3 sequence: CASSLLHAATNEKLFF. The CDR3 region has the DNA TGCGCCAGCAGCCTCCTACACGCGGCAACTAATGAAAAACTGTTTTTT.

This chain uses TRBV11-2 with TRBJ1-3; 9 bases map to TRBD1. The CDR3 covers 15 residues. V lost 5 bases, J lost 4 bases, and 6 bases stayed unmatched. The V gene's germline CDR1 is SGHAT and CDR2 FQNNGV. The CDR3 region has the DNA TGTGCCAGCAGCAGAAGACAGGGGGAAGGAAACACCATATATTTT. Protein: CASSRRQGEGNTIYF.

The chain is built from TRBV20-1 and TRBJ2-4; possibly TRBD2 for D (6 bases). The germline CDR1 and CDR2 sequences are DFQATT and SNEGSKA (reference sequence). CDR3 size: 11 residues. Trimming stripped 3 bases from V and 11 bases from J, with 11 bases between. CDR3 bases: TGCAGTGCTAGTCTGTGGGGGGTTCAGTACTTC. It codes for CSASLWGVQYF.

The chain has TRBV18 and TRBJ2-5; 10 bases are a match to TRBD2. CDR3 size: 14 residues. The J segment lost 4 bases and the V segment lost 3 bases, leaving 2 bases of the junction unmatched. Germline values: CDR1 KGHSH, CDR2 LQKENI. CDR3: CASSPSGGTETQYF. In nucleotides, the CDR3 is TGTGCCAGCTCACCTAGCGGGGGGACAGAGACCCAGTACTTC.

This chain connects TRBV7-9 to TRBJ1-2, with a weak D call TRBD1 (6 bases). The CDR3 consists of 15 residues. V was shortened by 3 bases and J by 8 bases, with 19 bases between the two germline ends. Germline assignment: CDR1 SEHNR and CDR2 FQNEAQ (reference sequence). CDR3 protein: CASSFKSVGHGGYTF. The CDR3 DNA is TGTGCCAGCAGCTTTAAAAGTGTGGGACATGGGGGCTACACCTTC.

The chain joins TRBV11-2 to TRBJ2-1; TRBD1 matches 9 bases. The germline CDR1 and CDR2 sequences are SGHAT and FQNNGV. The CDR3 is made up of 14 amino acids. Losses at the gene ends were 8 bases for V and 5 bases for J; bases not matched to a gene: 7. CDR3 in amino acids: CASAGTGNHNEQFF. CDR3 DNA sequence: TGTGCCAGCGCCGGGACAGGGAACCACAATGAGCAGTTCTTC.

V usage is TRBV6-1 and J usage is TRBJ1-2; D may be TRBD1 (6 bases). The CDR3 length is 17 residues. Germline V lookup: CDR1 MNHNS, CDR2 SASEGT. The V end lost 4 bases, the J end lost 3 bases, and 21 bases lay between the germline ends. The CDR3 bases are TGTGCCAGCAGTGCTCCCGAGGGGGACGCCGCCGACTATGGCTACACCTTC. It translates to CASSAPEGDAADYGYTF.

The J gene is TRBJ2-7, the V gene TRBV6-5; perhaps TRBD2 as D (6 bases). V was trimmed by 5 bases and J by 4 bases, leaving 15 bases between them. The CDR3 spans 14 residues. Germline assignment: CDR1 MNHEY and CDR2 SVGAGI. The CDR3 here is CASSPTGTSYEQYF. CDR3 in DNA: TGTGCCAGCAGTCCCACCGGGACTTCGTACGAGCAGTACTTC.

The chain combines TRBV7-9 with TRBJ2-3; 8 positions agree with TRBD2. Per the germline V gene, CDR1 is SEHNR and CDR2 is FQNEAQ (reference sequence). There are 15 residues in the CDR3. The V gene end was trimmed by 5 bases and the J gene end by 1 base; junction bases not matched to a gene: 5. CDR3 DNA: TGTGCCAGCAGCCCGGGGGGGCTGGGCACAGATACGCAGTATTTT. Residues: CASSPGGLGTDTQYF.

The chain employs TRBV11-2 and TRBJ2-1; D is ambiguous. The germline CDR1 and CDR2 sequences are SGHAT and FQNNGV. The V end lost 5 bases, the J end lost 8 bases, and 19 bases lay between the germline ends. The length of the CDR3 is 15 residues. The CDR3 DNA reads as TGTGCCAGCAGCAGCACACCCTACCCGAGCGATGAGCAGTTCTTC. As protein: CASSSTPYPSDEQFF.

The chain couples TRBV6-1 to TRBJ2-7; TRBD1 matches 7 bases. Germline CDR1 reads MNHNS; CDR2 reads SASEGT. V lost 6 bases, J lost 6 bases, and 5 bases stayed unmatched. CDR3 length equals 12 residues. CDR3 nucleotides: TGTGCCAGCAGCCTGACAGGGCCCGAGCAGTACTTC. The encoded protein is CASSLTGPEQYF.

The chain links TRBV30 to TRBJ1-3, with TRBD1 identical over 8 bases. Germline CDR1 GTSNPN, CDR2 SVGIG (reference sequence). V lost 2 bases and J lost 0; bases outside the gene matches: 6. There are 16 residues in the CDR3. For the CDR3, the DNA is TGTGCCTGGAGTATGGGACAGGAGTACTCTGGAAACACCATATATTTT. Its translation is CAWSMGQEYSGNTIYF.

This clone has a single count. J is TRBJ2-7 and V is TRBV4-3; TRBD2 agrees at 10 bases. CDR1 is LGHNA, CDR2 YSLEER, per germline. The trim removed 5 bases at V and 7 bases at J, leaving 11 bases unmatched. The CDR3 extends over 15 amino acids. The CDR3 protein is CASSTHASGGREQYF. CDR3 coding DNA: TGCGCCAGCAGCACTCACGCTAGCGGGGGTAGGGAGCAGTACTTC.

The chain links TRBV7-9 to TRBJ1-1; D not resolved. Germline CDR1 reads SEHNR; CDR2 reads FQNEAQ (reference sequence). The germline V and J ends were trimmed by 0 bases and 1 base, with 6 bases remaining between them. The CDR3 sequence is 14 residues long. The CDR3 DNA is TGTGCCAGCAGCTTAGCGGGAGAGAACACTGAAGCTTTCTTT. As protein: CASSLAGENTEAFF.

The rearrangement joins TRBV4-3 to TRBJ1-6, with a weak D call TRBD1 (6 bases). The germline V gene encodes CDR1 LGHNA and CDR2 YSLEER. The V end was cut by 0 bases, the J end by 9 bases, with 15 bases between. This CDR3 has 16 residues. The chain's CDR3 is CASSQDWGGGGSPLHF. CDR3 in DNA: TGCGCCAGCAGCCAAGATTGGGGGGGCGGCGGTTCACCCCTCCACTTT.

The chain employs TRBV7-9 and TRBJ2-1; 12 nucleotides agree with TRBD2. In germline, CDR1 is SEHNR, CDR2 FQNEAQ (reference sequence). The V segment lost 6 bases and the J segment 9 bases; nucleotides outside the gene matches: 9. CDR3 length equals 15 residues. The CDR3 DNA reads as TGTGCCAGCAGATCTAGCGGGGGGGCCCCGGGTGAGCAGTTCTTC. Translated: CASRSSGGAPGEQFF.

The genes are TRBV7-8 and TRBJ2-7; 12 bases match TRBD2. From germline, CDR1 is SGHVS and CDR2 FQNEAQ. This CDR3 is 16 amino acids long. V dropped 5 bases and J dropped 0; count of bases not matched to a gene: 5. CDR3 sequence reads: CASSLRTSGASYEQYF. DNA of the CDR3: TGTGCCAGCAGCCTCCGGACTAGCGGGGCCTCCTACGAGCAGTACTTC.